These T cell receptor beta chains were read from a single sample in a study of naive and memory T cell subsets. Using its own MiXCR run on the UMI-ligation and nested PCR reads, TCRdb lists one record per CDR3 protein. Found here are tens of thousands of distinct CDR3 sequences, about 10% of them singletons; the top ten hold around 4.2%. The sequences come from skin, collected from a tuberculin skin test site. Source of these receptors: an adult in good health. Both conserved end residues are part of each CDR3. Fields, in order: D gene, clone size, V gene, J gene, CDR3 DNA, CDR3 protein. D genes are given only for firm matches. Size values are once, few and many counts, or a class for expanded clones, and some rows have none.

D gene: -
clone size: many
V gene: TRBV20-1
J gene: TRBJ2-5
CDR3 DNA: TGCAGTGCTAGAATAAGGGGGTTCCAAGAGACCCAGTACTTC
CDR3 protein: CSARIRGFQETQYF

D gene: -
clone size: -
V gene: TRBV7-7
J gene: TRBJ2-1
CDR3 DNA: TGTGCTAGCAGCTTAGGCGGCGGAGGGCACAATGAGCAGTTCTTC
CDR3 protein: CASSLGGGGHNEQFF

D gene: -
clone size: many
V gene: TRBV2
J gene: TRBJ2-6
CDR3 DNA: TGTGCCAGCAGGAGCGGTTATGGGGCCAACGTCCTGACTTTC
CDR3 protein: CASRSGYGANVLTF

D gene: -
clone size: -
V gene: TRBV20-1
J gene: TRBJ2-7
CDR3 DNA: TGCAGTGCTATCCCTCAGGGGCGCTCCTACGAGCAGTACTTC
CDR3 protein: CSAIPQGRSYEQYF

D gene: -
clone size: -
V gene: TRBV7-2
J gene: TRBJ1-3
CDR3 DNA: TGTGCCAGCAGCCTAGGTGGGGCTGGAAACACCATATATTTT
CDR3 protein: CASSLGGAGNTIYF

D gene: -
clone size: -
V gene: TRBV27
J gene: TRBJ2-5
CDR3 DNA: TGTGCCAGCAGAGACCCCGGACGGCAAGAGACCCAGTACTTC
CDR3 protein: CASRDPGRQETQYF

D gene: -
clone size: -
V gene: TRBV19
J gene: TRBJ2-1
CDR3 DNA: TGTGCCAGTAGTATAGCCTTTAGCGGTGAGCAGTTCTTC
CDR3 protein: CASSIAFSGEQFF

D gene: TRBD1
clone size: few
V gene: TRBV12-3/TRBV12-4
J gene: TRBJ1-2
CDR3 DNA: TGTGCCAGCAGTCAAACAGGGGATGGCTACACCTTC
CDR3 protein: CASSQTGDGYTF

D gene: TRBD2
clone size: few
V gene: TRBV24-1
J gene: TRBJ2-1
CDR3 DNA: TGTGCCACCAGTGATTTCGGCGGGAGCTCCTACAATGAGCAGTTCTTC
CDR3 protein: CATSDFGGSSYNEQFF

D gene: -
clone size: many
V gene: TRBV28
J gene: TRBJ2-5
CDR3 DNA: TGTGCCAGCAGTTTACCCGACCAAGAGACCCAGTACTTC
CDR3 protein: CASSLPDQETQYF

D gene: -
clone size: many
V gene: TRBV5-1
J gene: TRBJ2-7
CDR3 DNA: TGCGCCAGCAGCTCATTGGCAGGGTCCAGCTACGAGCAGTACTTC
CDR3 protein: CASSSLAGSSYEQYF

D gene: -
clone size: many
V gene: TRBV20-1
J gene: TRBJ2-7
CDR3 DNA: TGCAGTGTTAGGTCCCGGGGCGTGAAAGGCGAGCAGTACTTC
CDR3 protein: CSVRSRGVKGEQYF

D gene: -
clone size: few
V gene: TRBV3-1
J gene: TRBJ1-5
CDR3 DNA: TGTGCCAGCAGCCAAGTGGGGTTAGGGCAGCCCCAGCATTTT
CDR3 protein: CASSQVGLGQPQHF

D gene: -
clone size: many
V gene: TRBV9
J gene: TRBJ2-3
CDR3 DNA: TGTGCCAGCAGCGGACGGACAAGGGGAAGACTGGATACGCAGTATTTT
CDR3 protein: CASSGRTRGRLDTQYF

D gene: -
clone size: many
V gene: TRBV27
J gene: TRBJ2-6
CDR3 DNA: TGTGCCAGCAGTATCCCAGGGGCTGGGGCCAACGTCCTGACTTTC
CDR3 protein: CASSIPGAGANVLTF

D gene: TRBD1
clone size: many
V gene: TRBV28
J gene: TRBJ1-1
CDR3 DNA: TGTGCCAGCACCGTCGGCCCAGGACAGGCTGAAGCTTTCTTT
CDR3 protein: CASTVGPGQAEAFF

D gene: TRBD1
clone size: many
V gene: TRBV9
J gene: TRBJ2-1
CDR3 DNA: TGTGCCAGCAGTACCGCCGGGACAGGTCCCAATGAGCAGTTCTTC
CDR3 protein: CASSTAGTGPNEQFF

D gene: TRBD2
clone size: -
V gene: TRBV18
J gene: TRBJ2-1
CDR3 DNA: TGTGCCAGCTCACCACCGGTCGGGGGGGATAATGAGCAGTTCTTC
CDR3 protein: CASSPPVGGDNEQFF

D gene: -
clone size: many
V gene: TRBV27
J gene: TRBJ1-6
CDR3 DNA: TGTGCCAGCAGTTTGGGCCTTGGGGTGAGCTCCTATAATTCACCCCTCCACTTT
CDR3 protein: CASSLGLGVSSYNSPLHF

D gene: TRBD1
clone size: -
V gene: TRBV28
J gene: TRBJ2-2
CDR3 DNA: TGTGCCAGCAGATACGACAGGGTAGTGGGGGAGCTGTTTTTT
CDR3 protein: CASRYDRVVGELFF

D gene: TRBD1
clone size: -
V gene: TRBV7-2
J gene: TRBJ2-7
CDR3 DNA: TGTGCCAGCAGCTCCCTGGGACAGGGTGGTGGTTACGAGCAGTACTTC
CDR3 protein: CASSSLGQGGGYEQYF

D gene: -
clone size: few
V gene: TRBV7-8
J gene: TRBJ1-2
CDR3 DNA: TGTGCCAGCAGCCCGGACGGCTATGGCTACACCTTC
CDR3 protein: CASSPDGYGYTF

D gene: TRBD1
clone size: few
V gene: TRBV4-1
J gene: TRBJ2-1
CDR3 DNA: TGCGCCAGCAGATCGGGACAGGGACACAATGAGCAGTTCTTC
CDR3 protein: CASRSGQGHNEQFF

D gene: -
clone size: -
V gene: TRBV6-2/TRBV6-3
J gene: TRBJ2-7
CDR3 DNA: TGTGCCAGCAGTCCTCGTTACTACGAGCAGTACTTC
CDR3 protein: CASSPRYYEQYF

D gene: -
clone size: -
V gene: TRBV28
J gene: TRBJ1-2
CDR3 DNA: TGTGCCAGCAGTACTGAGGGACGCCTGGGGAGTGGCTACACCTTC
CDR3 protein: CASSTEGRLGSGYTF

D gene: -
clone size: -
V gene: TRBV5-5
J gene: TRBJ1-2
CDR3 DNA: TGTGCCAGCAGCTTCGGAGTTAACTATGGCTACACCTTC
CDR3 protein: CASSFGVNYGYTF

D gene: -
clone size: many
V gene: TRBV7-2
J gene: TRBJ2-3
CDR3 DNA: TGTGCCAGCAGCTTAGCGGACTCGCGCACAGATACGCAGTATTTT
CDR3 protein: CASSLADSRTDTQYF

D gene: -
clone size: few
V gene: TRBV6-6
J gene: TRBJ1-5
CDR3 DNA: TGTGCCAGCAGCCCTCGGCGGGGCAATCAGCCCCAGCATTTT
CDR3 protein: CASSPRRGNQPQHF

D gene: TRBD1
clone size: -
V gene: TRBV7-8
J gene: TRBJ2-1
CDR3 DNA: TGTGCCAGCAGCTTAGTAGCCGGGACAGGGGGAAAGCAGTTCTTC
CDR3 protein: CASSLVAGTGGKQFF

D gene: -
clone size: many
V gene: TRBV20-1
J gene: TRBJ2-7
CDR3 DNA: TGCAGTGCTAGAGCCTTGACCCCGACCGGGTCCTACGAGCAGTACTTC
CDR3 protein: CSARALTPTGSYEQYF

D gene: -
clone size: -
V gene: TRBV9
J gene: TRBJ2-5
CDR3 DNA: TGTGCCAGCAGCGCCGGCGCGGGACGGTACCAAGAGACCCAGTACTTC
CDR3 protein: CASSAGAGRYQETQYF

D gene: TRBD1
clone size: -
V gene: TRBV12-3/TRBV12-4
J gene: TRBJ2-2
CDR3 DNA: TGTGCCGCAAAACAGGGGGCGAACACCGGGGAGCTGTTTTTT
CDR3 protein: CAAKQGANTGELFF

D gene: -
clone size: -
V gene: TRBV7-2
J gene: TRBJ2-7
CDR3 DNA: TGTGCCAGCAGCTTAGACTTCGGCAGGAAGCACGAGCAGTACTTC
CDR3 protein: CASSLDFGRKHEQYF

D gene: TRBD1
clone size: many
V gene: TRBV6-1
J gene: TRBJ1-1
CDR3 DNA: TGTGCCAGCAGGGCTGGGACAGGGGTACGGAACACTGAAGCTTTCTTT
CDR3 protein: CASRAGTGVRNTEAFF

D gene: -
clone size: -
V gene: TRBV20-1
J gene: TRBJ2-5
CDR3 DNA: TGCAGTGCTAGGGGGGGTAACCAAGAGACCCAGTACTTC
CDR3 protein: CSARGGNQETQYF

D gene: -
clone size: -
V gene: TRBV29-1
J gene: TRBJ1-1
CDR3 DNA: TGCAGCGTTGATATAGGAGGGATGAACACTGAAGCTTTCTTT
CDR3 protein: CSVDIGGMNTEAFF

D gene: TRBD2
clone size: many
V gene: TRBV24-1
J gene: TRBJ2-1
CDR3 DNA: TGTGCCACCAGTCATACCGGGAGGGGATCCTACAATGAGCAGTTCTTC
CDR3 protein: CATSHTGRGSYNEQFF

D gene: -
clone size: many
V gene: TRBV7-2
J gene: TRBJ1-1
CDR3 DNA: TGTGCCAGCACCGATGGGGGAGGAGGGACTGAAGCTTTCTTT
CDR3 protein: CASTDGGGGTEAFF

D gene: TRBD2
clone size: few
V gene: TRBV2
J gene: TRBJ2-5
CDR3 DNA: TGTGCCAGCAGTGAAGGGACTAGCGGGAGGGCCTGGGAGACCCAGTACTTC
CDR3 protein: CASSEGTSGRAWETQYF

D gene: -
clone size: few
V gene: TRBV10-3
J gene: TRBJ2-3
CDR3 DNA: TGTGCCATCAGTGCCGTATCAGGGGTTAAGCGCACAGATACGCAGTATTTT
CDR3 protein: CAISAVSGVKRTDTQYF

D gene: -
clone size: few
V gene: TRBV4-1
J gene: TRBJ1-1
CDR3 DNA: TGCGCCAGCAGCCCGAGGGGGTTTGAGAACACTGAAGCTTTCTTT
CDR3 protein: CASSPRGFENTEAFF

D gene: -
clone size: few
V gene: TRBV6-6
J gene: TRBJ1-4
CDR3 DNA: TGTGCCAGCAGCACGGACAGTTCCCGGGAAAAACTGTTTTTT
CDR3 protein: CASSTDSSREKLFF

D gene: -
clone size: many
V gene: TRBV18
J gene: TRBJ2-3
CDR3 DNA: TGTGCCAGCTCACCACCTCCCGACGGCGGACGAAACGGGCTTACGCAGTATTTT
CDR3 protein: CASSPPPDGGRNGLTQYF

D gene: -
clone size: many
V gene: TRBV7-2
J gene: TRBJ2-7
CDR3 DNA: TGTGCCAGCAGCCCCGCAGGAGTCTCCTACGAGCAGTACTTC
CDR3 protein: CASSPAGVSYEQYF

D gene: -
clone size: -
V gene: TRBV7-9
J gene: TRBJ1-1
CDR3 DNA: TGTGCCAGCAGCTTGGGGGACGGAGGACGCGTGAACACTGAAGCTTTCTTT
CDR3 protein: CASSLGDGGRVNTEAFF